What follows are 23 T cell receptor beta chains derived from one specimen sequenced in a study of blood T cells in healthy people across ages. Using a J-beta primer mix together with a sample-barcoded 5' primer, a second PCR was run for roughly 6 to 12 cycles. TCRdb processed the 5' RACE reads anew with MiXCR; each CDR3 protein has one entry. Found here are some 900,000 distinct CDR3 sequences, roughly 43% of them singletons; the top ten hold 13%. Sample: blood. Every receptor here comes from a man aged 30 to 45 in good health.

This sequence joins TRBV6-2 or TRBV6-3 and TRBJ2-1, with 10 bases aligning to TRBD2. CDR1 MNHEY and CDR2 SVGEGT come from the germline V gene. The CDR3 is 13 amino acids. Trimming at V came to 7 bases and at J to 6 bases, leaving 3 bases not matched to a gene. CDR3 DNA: TGTGCCAGCAAGGCTAGCGGGGGCAATGAGCAGTTCTTC. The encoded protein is CASKASGGNEQFF.

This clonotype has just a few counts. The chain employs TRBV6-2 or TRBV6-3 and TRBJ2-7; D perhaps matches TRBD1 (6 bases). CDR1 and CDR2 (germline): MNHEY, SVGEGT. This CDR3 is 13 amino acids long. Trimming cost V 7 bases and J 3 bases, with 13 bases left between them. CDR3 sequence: CASTGQIHYEQYF. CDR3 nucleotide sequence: TGTGCCAGCACAGGACAGATACACTACGAGCAGTACTTC.

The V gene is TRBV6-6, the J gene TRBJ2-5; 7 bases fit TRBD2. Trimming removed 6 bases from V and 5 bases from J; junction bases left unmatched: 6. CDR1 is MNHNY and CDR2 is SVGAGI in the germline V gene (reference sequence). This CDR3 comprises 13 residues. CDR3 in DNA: TGTGCCAGCAGCCTCCGGGAGGAGGAGACCCAGTACTTC. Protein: CASSLREEETQYF.

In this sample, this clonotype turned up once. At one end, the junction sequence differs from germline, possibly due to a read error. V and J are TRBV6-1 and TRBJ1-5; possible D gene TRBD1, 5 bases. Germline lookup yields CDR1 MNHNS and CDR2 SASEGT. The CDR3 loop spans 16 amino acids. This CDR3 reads CASSDQGQRGNQPQHF. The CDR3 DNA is TGTGCCAGTAGTGACCAAGGACAAAGGGGCAATCAGCCCCAGCATTTT.

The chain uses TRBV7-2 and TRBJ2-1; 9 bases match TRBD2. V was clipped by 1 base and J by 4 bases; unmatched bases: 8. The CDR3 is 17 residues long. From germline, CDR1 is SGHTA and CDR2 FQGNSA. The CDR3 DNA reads TGTGCCAGCAGCTTAGTCCGGCGGGGGGGCCGGTACAATGAGCAGTTCTTC. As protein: CASSLVRRGGRYNEQFF.

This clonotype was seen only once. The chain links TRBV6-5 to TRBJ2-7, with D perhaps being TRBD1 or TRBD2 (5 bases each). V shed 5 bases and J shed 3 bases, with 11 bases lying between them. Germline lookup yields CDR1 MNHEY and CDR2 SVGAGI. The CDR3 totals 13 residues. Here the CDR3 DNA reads TGTGCCAGCAGTGCAGGGAGTCTCTACGAGCAGTACTTC. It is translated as CASSAGSLYEQYF.

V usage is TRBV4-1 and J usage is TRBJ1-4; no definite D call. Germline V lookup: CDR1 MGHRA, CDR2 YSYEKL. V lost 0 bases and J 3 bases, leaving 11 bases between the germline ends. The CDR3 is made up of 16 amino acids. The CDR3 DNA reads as TGCGCCAGCAGCCAAGAAACGACGGTCTCTAATGAAAAACTGTTTTTT. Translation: CASSQETTVSNEKLFF.

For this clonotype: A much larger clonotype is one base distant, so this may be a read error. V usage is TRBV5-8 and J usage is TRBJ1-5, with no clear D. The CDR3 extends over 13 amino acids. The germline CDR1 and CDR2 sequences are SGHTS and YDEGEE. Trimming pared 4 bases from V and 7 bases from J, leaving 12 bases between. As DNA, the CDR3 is TGTGCCAGCAGCGCAGGCGGAGAGCAGCCCCAGCATTTT. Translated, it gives CASSAGGEQPQHF.

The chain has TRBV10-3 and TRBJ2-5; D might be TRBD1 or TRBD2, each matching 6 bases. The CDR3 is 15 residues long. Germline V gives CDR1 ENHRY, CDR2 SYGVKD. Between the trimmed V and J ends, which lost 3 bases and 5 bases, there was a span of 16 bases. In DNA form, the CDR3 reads TGTGCCATCAGTGATGTTACAGGGAGCGGGGAGACCCAGTACTTC. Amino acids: CAISDVTGSGETQYF.

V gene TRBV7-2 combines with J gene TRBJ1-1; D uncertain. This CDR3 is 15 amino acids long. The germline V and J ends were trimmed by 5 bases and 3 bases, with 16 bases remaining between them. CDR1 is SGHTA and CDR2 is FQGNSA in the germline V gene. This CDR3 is CASSQDGRMYTEAFF. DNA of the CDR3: TGTGCCAGCAGCCAAGACGGCCGGATGTACACTGAAGCTTTCTTT. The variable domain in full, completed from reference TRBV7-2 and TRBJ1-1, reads GAGVSQSPSNKVTEKGKDVELRCDPISGHTALYWYRQSLGQGLEFLIYFQGNSAPDKSGLPSDRFSAERTGGSVSTLTIQRTQQEDSAVYLCASSQDGRMYTEAFFGQGTRLTVV.

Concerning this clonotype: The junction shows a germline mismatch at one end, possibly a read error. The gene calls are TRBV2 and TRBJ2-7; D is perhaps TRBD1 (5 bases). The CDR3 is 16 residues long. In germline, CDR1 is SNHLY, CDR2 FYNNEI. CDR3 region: CASSEGPAWGSYGQYF. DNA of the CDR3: TGTGCCAGCAGTGAAGGTCCAGCATGGGGCTCCTACGGGCAGTACTTC. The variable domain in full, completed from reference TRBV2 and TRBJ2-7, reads EPEVTQTPSHQVTQMGQEVILRCVPISNHLYFYWYRQILGQKVEFLVSFYNNEISEKSEIFDDQFSVERPDGSNFTLKIRSTKLEDSAMYFCASSEGPAWGSYGQYFGPGTRLTVT.

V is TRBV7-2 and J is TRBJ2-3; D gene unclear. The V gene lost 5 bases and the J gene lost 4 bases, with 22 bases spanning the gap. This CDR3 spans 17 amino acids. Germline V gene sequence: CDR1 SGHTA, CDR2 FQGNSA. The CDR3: CASSPSLSYPPSDTQYF. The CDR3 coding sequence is TGTGCCAGCAGCCCTAGTCTAAGTTACCCTCCTTCAGATACGCAGTATTTT. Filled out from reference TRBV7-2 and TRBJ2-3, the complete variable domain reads GAGVSQSPSNKVTEKGKDVELRCDPISGHTALYWYRQSLGQGLEFLIYFQGNSAPDKSGLPSDRFSAERTGGSVSTLTIQRTQQEDSAVYLCASSPSLSYPPSDTQYFGPGTRLTVL.

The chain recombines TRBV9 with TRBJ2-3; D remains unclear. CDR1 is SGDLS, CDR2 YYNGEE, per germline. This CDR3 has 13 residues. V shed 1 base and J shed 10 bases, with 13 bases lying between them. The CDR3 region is CASSVSGEDAQYF. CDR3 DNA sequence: TGTGCCAGCAGCGTATCTGGCGAGGATGCGCAGTATTTT.

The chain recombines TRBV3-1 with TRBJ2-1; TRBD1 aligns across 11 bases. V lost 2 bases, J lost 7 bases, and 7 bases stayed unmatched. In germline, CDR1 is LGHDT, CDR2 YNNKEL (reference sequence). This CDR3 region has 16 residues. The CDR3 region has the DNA TGTGCCAGCAGCCAATTAGGACAGGGGGCAGTGAATGAGCAGTTCTTC. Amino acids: CASSQLGQGAVNEQFF.

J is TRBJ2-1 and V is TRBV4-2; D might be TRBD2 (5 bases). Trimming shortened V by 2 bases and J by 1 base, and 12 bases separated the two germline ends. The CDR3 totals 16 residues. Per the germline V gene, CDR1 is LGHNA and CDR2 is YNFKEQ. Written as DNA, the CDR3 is TGTGCCAGCAGCCAACTAGGCGGCGGGTCCTACAATGAGCAGTTCTTC. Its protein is CASSQLGGGSYNEQFF.

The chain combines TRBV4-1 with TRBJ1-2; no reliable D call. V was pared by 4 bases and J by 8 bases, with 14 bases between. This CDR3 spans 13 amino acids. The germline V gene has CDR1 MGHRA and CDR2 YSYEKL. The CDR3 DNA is TGCGCCAGCAGCCTATGGGCGCACGGGGGCTACACCTTC. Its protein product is CASSLWAHGGYTF.

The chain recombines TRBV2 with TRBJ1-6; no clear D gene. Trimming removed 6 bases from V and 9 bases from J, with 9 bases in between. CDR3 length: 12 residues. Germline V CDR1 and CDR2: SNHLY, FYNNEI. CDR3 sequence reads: CASRTEGSPLHF. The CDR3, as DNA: TGTGCCAGCAGAACAGAGGGTTCACCCCTCCACTTT.

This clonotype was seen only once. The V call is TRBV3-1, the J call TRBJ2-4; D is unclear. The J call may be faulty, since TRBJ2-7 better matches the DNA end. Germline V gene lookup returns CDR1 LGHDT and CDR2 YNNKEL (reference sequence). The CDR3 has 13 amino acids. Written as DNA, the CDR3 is TGTGCCAGCAGCCAAGATAAAGGTAACGAGCAGTACTTC. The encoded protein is CASSQDKGNEQYF.

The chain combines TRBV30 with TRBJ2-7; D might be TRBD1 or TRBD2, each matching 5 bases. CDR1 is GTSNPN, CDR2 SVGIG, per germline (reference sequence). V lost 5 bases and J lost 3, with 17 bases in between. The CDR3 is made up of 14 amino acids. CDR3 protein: CAWRSVGAGYEQYF. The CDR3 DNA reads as TGTGCCTGGCGCTCGGTAGGGGCGGGCTACGAGCAGTACTTC.

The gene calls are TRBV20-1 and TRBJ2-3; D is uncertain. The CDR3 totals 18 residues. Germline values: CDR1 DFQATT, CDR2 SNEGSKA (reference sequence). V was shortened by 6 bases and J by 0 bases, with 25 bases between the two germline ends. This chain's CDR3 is CSAPLSLALVSSTDTQYF. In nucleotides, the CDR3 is TGCAGTGCCCCCCTATCTCTGGCTCTCGTGTCTAGCACAGATACGCAGTATTTT.

CDR3 amino acids: CASTLRGVTLPYEQYF. CDR3 sequence (DNA): TGTGCCAGCACCCTACGCGGGGTAACTCTCCCCTACGAGCAGTACTTC. The gene calls are TRBV25-1 and TRBJ2-7, with D perhaps TRBD2 (6 bases). The CDR3 spans 16 residues. The germline V gene encodes CDR1 MGHDK and CDR2 SYGVNS. V gave up 7 bases and J gave up 2 bases, with 21 bases separating them.

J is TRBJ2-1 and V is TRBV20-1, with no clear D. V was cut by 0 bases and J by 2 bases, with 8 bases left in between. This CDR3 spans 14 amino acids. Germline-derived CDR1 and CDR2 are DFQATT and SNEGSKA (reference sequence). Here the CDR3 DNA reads TGCAGTGCTAGAGATCTATCTACCTACAATGAGCAGTTCTTC. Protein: CSARDLSTYNEQFF.

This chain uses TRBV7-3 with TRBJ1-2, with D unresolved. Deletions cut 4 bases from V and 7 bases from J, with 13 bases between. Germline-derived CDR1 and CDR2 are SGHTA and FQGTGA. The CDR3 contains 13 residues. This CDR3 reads CASSYPGGFGYTF. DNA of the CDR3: TGTGCCAGCAGCTACCCCGGCGGGTTTGGCTACACCTTC.